These 31 T cell receptor beta chains were all obtained from the same sample, sequenced in a study of identical twins. TCRdb used MiXCR to reprocess the 5' RACE reads, holding one entry per CDR3 protein. The sample includes 400,000 to 600,000 distinct CDR3 sequences, 20% to 25% of them seen just once. The sample was also linked to a second study, of yellow fever vaccine responses in identical twins.

Sequenced material: CD4+ T cells sorted from blood. These receptors all stem from a young woman in good health.

The rearrangement joins TRBV2 to TRBJ2-6; 10 bases are a match to TRBD2. Germline CDR1 and CDR2: SNHLY and FYNNEI. The CDR3 totals 12 residues. V dropped 7 bases and J dropped 13; count of bases not matched to a gene: 4. CDR3 bases: TGTGCCAGCAAGCGGGAGGGCCAAGTCCTGACTTTC. Its translation is CASKREGQVLTF.

The table lists this clonotype with many counts. The V gene is TRBV5-1, the J gene TRBJ2-7; no clear D gene. This CDR3 contains 14 residues. With 1 base removed from V and 6 bases from J, the gap between germline ends came to 14 bases. Germline V gives CDR1 SGHRS, CDR2 YFSETQ. The CDR3 DNA is TGCGCCAGCAGCTTGACGGTCGTTGTGGGCGAGCAGTACTTC. Translation gives CASSLTVVVGEQYF.

The V and J genes are TRBV6-2 or TRBV6-3 and TRBJ2-2; TRBD2 is a possible D gene (5 bases). This CDR3 has 13 residues. Trimming pared 6 bases from V and 2 bases from J, leaving 7 bases between. Germline CDR1 is MNHEY and CDR2 is SVGEGT. The CDR3 nucleotides read TGTGCCAGCAGAACTAGTAACACCGGGGAGCTGTTTTTT. Translating gives CASRTSNTGELFF.

CDR3 coding DNA: TGCAGTGCTAGAGATGGGACCTACAATGAGCAGTTCTTC. Residues: CSARDGTYNEQFF. The chain uses TRBV20-1 and TRBJ2-1; no clear D gene. The V gene lost 0 bases and the J gene lost 2 bases, with 5 bases spanning the gap. This CDR3 comprises 13 residues. Germline values: CDR1 DFQATT, CDR2 SNEGSKA (reference sequence).

This clonotype appeared a few times. V is TRBV7-6 and J is TRBJ2-1; 9 nucleotides line up with TRBD2. Germline V CDR1 and CDR2: SGHVS, FNYEAQ. The CDR3 loop spans 18 amino acids. V gave up 2 bases and J gave up 7 bases; unmatched junction bases: 15. The CDR3 DNA reads TGTGCCAGCAGCTTATTTCTGAGCGCGGGGGGGTTTGGAAATGAGCAGTTCTTC. Encoded protein: CASSLFLSAGGFGNEQFF. Looking up the rest from reference TRBV7-6 and TRBJ2-1 gives the full variable domain: GAGVSQSPRYKVTKRGQDVALRCDPISGHVSLYWYRQALGQGPEFLTYFNYEAQQDKSGLPNDRFSAERPEGSISTLTIQRTEQRDSAMYRCASSLFLSAGGFGNEQFFGPGTRLTVL.

This clonotype was observed a handful of times. The rearrangement joins TRBV10-2 to TRBJ2-7, with D perhaps assigned TRBD1 or TRBD2 (6 bases each). The CDR3 extends over 14 amino acids. Germline V CDR1 and CDR2: WSHSY, SAAADI. Deletions cut 4 bases from V and 9 bases from J, with 19 bases between. The CDR3 loop is CASSGQEGPSTQYV. The CDR3 DNA is TGCGCCAGCAGTGGACAGGAGGGGCCTTCGACGCAGTACGTC.

This clonotype was picked up a small number of times. V usage is TRBV29-1 and J usage is TRBJ1-1; maybe TRBD1 (5 bases). In germline, CDR1 is SQVTM, CDR2 ANQGSEA. The CDR3 loop spans 12 amino acids. The V end lost 8 bases, the J end lost 4 bases, and 14 bases lay between the germline ends. The CDR3 DNA sequence: TGCAGCACCCGAGGGGCCGGCACTGAAGCTTTCTTT. It encodes CSTRGAGTEAFF. Full variable domain (remainder filled in from reference TRBV29-1 and TRBJ1-1): SAVISQKPSRDICQRGTSLTIQCQVDSQVTMMFWYRQQPGQSLTLIATANQGSEATYESGFVIDKFPISRPNLTFSTLTVSNMSPEDSSIYLCSTRGAGTEAFFGQGTRLTVV.

This clonotype was seen only a few times. The genes are TRBV5-8 and TRBJ2-7; a possible D gene is TRBD1 (5 bases). Germline-derived CDR1 and CDR2 are SGHTS and YDEGEE. CDR3 size: 13 residues. Trimming pared 8 bases from V and 0 bases from J, leaving 12 bases between. CDR3 DNA sequence: TGTGCCAGTGGTTGGGGCAGCTCCTACGAGCAGTACGTC. This codes for CASGWGSSYEQYV.

In its sample, this clonotype was seen a few times. J is TRBJ2-7 and V is TRBV6-2 or TRBV6-3, with 9 nucleotides matching TRBD2. Trimming cost V 2 bases and J 0 bases; bases outside gene matches: 8. The length of the CDR3 is 17 residues. CDR1 and CDR2 from the germline V gene are MNHEY and SVGEGT. The CDR3 nucleotides read TGTGCCAGCAGTTACACCTTACTAGCGGGCTTCTCCTACGAGCAGTACTTC. Its translation: CASSYTLLAGFSYEQYF.

The rearrangement joins TRBV12-3 or TRBV12-4 to TRBJ2-2; 9 bases agree with TRBD1. V lost 3 bases to trimming and J lost 6 bases; unmatched junction nucleotides: 2. The CDR3 length is 14 residues. The DNA of the CDR3 is TGTGCCAGCAGTTTGAGACAGGGGGCCGGGGAGCTGTTTTTT. It yields the protein CASSLRQGAGELFF.

V gene TRBV4-2 combines with J gene TRBJ2-1; 14 bases line up with TRBD2. The germline gives CDR1 LGHNA, CDR2 YNFKEQ. This CDR3 is 19 amino acids long. J lost 6 bases, V lost 7 bases, and 17 bases had no gene match. The CDR3 spells CASTIEGTSGSLSINEQFF. CDR3 DNA: TGTGCCAGCACTATTGAGGGGACTAGCGGGAGTCTGTCGATCAATGAGCAGTTCTTC.

The chain carries TRBV5-1 and TRBJ2-7; TRBD1 is a possible D gene (8 bases). From germline, CDR1 is SGHRS and CDR2 YFSETQ. The CDR3 covers 17 residues. With 3 bases removed from V and 3 bases from J, the gap between germline ends came to 22 bases. The CDR3 loop reads CASSWGQATGGLYEQYF. CDR3 nucleotides: TGCGCCAGCAGCTGGGGACAGGCGACGGGAGGTCTCTACGAGCAGTACTTC. Variable domain in full (rest from reference TRBV5-1 and TRBJ2-7): KAGVTQTPRYLIKTRGQQVTLSCSPISGHRSVSWYQQTPGQGLQFLFEYFSETQRNKGNFPGRFSGRQFSNSRSEMNVSTLELGDSALYLCASSWGQATGGLYEQYFGPGTRLTVT.

This clonotype was picked up many times. This chain joins TRBV5-1 and TRBJ2-5; D is ambiguous. The V and J ends lost 0 bases and 5 bases respectively, with 8 bases between them. Germline loops: CDR1 SGHRS, CDR2 YFSETQ. CDR3 size: 13 residues. The CDR3 region is CASSLANGETQYF. The CDR3 DNA sequence: TGCGCCAGCAGCTTGGCCAACGGGGAGACCCAGTACTTC.

The chain carries TRBV27 and TRBJ2-2; D uncertain. The CDR3 has 13 residues. Germline V gene sequence: CDR1 MNHEY, CDR2 SMNVEV (reference sequence). The V end was cut by 3 bases, the J end by 6 bases, with 8 bases between. CDR3 in amino acids: CASSLKGSGELFF. CDR3 bases: TGTGCCAGCAGTTTGAAAGGGTCCGGGGAGCTGTTTTTT.

This clonotype came up a few times. The chain has TRBV3-1 and TRBJ2-1; D might be TRBD2 (6 bases). The V end was cut by 0 bases, the J end by 4 bases, with 10 bases between. Germline CDR1 reads LGHDT; CDR2 reads YNNKEL (reference sequence). The CDR3 covers 15 residues. CDR3: CASSQDAAGYNEQFF. Written as DNA, the CDR3 is TGTGCCAGCAGCCAAGATGCCGCGGGGTACAATGAGCAGTTCTTC.

The V call is TRBV3-1, the J call TRBJ2-1, with D perhaps TRBD2 (6 bases). Germline CDR1 LGHDT, CDR2 YNNKEL (reference sequence). The CDR3 covers 16 residues. Trimming took off 4 bases at V and 7 bases at J, with 20 bases between the two ends. The CDR3 bases are TGTGCCAGCAGCCCCCGCCAGACTAGGCCGGGGAATGAGCAGTTCTTC. Its translation: CASSPRQTRPGNEQFF.

The chain is built from TRBV9 and TRBJ2-5, with D perhaps matching TRBD1 or TRBD2 (5 bases each). CDR1 is SGDLS and CDR2 is YYNGEE in the germline V gene. Trimming left V 2 bases short and J 5 bases short, with 10 bases between. There are 13 residues in the CDR3. The CDR3 DNA reads as TGTGCCAGCAGCGTCGGGGCCTCGGAGACCCAGTACTTC. It yields the protein CASSVGASETQYF. The full variable domain, with the rest looked up from reference TRBV9 and TRBJ2-5, is DSGVTQTPKHLITATGQRVTLRCSPRSGDLSVYWYQQSLDQGLQFLIQYYNGEERAKGNILERFSAQQFPDLHSELNLSSLELGDSALYFCASSVGASETQYFGPGTRLLVL.

There are a few counts of this clonotype. The rearrangement uses TRBV20-1 and TRBJ2-2, with D tentatively TRBD2 (6 bases). There are 15 residues in the CDR3. Germline CDR1 is DFQATT and CDR2 is SNEGSKA (reference sequence). V was pared by 2 bases and J by 1 base, with 11 bases between. Here the CDR3 reads CSARMSGWNTGELFF. The CDR3 DNA is TGCAGTGCTAGAATGAGCGGGTGGAACACCGGGGAGCTGTTTTTT.

This clonotype turned up a few times. The genes are TRBV3-1 and TRBJ1-1; D remains ambiguous. V was cut by 1 base and J by 0 bases, with 9 bases left in between. Per the germline V gene, CDR1 is LGHDT and CDR2 is YNNKEL (reference sequence). The CDR3 has 15 amino acids. The CDR3 region is CASSQGPLLNTEAFF. The CDR3 DNA reads as TGTGCCAGCAGCCAAGGTCCCTTACTGAACACTGAAGCTTTCTTT.

The chain carries TRBV6-5 and TRBJ1-2; no definite D call. The CDR3 is 13 residues long. V shed 2 bases and J shed 2 bases, with 6 bases lying between them. Germline CDR1 is MNHEY and CDR2 is SVGAGI. The CDR3 bases are TGTGCCAGCAGTTACAAAGGGAACTATGGCTACACCTTC. Translation: CASSYKGNYGYTF.

The sample holds a few counts of this clonotype. The chain links TRBV15 to TRBJ2-3; perhaps TRBD1 as D (6 bases). Germline loops: CDR1 LNHNV, CDR2 YYDKDF (reference sequence). This CDR3 has 15 residues. V gave up 5 bases and J gave up 4 bases, with 16 bases separating them. The CDR3 reads CATSQSTGSADTQYF. CDR3 nucleotides: TGTGCCACCAGCCAGTCCACAGGGTCTGCAGATACGCAGTATTTT.

This clonotype was counted only a few times. The genes are TRBV5-4 and TRBJ2-3; perhaps D is TRBD1 or TRBD2 (7 bases each). This CDR3 is built from 14 residues. V gave up 4 bases and J gave up 3 bases, with 12 bases separating them. Germline V gene data show CDR1 as SGHNT and CDR2 as YYREEE (reference sequence). The CDR3 nucleotides read TGTGCCAGCAGCGGGAGGGACAGTACAGATACGCAGTATTTT. Translating gives CASSGRDSTDTQYF. Full variable domain (remainder filled in from reference TRBV5-4 and TRBJ2-3): ETGVTQSPTHLIKTRGQQVTLRCSSQSGHNTVSWYQQALGQGPQFIFQYYREEENGRGNFPPRFSGLQFPNYSSELNVNALELDDSALYLCASSGRDSTDTQYFGPGTRLTVL.

The chain recombines TRBV14 with TRBJ2-3; D remains ambiguous. The CDR3 has 14 amino acids. Germline lookup yields CDR1 SGHDN and CDR2 FVKESK. The V and J ends lost 4 bases and 4 bases respectively, with 12 bases between them. Here the CDR3 DNA reads TGTGCCAGCAGCCCCCTAGATCGCCCAGATACGCAGTATTTT. It encodes CASSPLDRPDTQYF.

V and J are TRBV3-1 and TRBJ2-2; D gene unclear. The CDR3 runs to 11 residues. With 7 bases removed from V and 6 bases from J, the gap between germline ends came to 6 bases. The V gene's germline CDR1 is LGHDT and CDR2 YNNKEL (reference sequence). CDR3 amino acids: CASNLAGELFF. The CDR3 DNA is TGTGCCAGCAACCTAGCCGGGGAGCTGTTTTTT.

The gene calls are TRBV2 and TRBJ2-1, with TRBD2 matching 10 bases. V shed 1 base, J shed 5 bases, and the junction held 2 bases outside the gene matches. The CDR3 loop spans 15 amino acids. Per the germline V gene, CDR1 is SNHLY and CDR2 is FYNNEI. This CDR3 reads CASSEELAGNNEQFF. The DNA for the CDR3 is TGTGCCAGCAGTGAAGAACTAGCGGGAAACAATGAGCAGTTCTTC.

This clonotype has just a few counts. The chain recombines TRBV5-1 with TRBJ2-1, with 12 nucleotides matching TRBD2. The germline V gene has CDR1 SGHRS and CDR2 YFSETQ. Trimming removed 3 bases from V and 5 bases from J; junction bases left unmatched: 3. This CDR3 is 15 amino acids long. CDR3 loop: CASSSLAGGDNEQFF. CDR3 nucleotide sequence: TGCGCCAGCAGCTCCCTAGCGGGAGGGGACAATGAGCAGTTCTTC.

A few counts support this clonotype. The V call is TRBV5-1, the J call TRBJ2-2; either TRBD1 or TRBD2 may supply D (5 bases each). The germline V gene encodes CDR1 SGHRS and CDR2 YFSETQ. V gave up 1 base and J gave up 7 bases, with 17 bases separating them. CDR3 length equals 16 residues. The CDR3 DNA is TGCGCCAGCAGCTTGAACCGGGGCCAACGGGGCGGGGAGCTGTTTTTT. It translates to CASSLNRGQRGGELFF.

This clonotype has more than one count but fewer than ten. The gene calls are TRBV12-3 or TRBV12-4 and TRBJ2-7; D is undetermined. This CDR3 contains 13 residues. V dropped 1 base and J dropped 7 bases, with 11 bases sitting between them. This CDR3 is CASSLVYRDEQYF. The DNA for the CDR3 is TGTGCCAGCAGTTTAGTGTATAGGGATGAGCAGTACTTC.

The chain uses TRBV6-4 and TRBJ1-6; a possible D gene is TRBD1 (6 bases). Germline V lookup: CDR1 MRHNA, CDR2 SNTAGT. This CDR3 spans 14 amino acids. V lost 5 bases and J lost 10, with 15 bases in between. CDR3 sequence (DNA): TGTGCCAGCAGTCCAGGGGTTTTCAACTCACCCCTCCACTTT. This codes for CASSPGVFNSPLHF.

This clonotype has just a few counts. The chain is built from TRBV12-3 or TRBV12-4 and TRBJ1-1; D is ambiguous. The CDR3 extends over 13 amino acids. V lost 6 bases and J 4 bases, leaving 12 bases between the germline ends. CDR3 coding DNA: TGTGCCAGCAGCCAGCGCCCCTCCACTGAAGCTTTCTTT. This translates into CASSQRPSTEAFF.

This clonotype has a handful of counts. The rearrangement links TRBV25-1 to TRBJ2-3, with D hard to call. Trimming took off 0 bases at V and 0 bases at J, with 1 base between the two ends. The CDR3 is 13 residues long. Germline V gene sequence: CDR1 MGHDK, CDR2 SYGVNS. CDR3 nucleotides: TGTGCCAGCAGTGAATATAGCACAGATACGCAGTATTTT. Its translation is CASSEYSTDTQYF.